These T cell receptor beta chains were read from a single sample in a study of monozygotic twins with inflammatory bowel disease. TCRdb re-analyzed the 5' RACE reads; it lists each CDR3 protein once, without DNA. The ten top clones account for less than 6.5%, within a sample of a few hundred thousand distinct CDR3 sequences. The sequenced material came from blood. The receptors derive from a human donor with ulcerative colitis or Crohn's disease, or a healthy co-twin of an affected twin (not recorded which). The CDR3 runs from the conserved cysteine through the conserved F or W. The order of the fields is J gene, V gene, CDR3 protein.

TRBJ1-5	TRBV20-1	CSARGQGINQPQHF
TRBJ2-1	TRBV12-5	CASGLGLGLAGGNEQFF
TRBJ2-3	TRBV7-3	CASSFGDRMVDTQYF
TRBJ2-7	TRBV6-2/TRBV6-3	CASTTVTEQYF
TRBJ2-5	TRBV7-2	CASSPVEGTKGTQYF
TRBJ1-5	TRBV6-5	CASRGRGSQPQHF
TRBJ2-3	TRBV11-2	CASSLSLADTQYF
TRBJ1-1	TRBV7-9	CASSFDGRTNTEAFF
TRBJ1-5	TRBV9	CASSPRGDAYSNQPQHF
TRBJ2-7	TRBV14	CASSQVPLAGAYQYF
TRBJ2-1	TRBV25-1	CASSEFRVGGGEQFF
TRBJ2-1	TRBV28	CASSLGTSGPSSYNEQFF
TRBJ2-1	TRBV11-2	CASSLDAGGEQFF
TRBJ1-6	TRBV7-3	CASSHGTENSPLHF
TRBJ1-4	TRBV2	CASSETGGKGEKLFF
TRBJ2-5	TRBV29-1	CSVEDRGTQYF
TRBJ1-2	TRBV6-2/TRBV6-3	CATRTVRDYGYTF
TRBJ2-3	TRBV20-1	CSAYLGFGSEGVADTQYF
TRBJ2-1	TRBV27	CASSWGLAGEQFF
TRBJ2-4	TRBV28	CASSFTGTFDIQYF
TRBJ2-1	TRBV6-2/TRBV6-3	CASIRRTSGRSSYNEQFF
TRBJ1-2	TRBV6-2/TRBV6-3	CASSYPDGYTF
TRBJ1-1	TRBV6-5	CASSYVLNTEAFF
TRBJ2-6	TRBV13	CASSLVGTVIAGANVLTF
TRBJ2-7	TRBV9	CASSVDGLSHYEQYF
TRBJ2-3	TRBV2	CASSPATGGTSDTQYF
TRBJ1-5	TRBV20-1	CSVPAARGNQPQHF
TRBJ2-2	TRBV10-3	CAISAGYTGELFF
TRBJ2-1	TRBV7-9	CASSPTLGGGNEQFF
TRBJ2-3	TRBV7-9	CASSFLVLGPYTDTQYF
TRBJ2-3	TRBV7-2	CASSLVGTSVGDTQYF
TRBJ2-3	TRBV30	CAWRETMQRTDTQYF
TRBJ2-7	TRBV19	CASKPGQGFHEQYF
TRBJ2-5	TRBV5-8	CASSFQGQETQYF
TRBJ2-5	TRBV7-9	CASSFLGGSQETQYF
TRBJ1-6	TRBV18	CASSPPGRGVANSPLHF
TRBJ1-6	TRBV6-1	CASRQPGRTHF
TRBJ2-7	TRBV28	CASSLPVSGRGLHEQYF
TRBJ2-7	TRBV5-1	CASSPPPGQGAYEQYF
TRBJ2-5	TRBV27	CASSFVGTGAETQYF
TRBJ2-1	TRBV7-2	CASSLVLGSGRNNEQFF
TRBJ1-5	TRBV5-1	CATLSPTQPQHF
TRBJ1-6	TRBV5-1	CASSRDRVDSPLHF
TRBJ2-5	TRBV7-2	CASSSQTGLAFGQYF
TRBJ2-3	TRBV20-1	CSARPQSLKFGLDTQYF